The TCR beta chain described here comes from a study of blood T cell repertoires in COVID-19 (TCRdb year 2020). Background for the entire study: Samples from collaborators originated in the United States, Italy and Spain and spanned both the acute and convalescent phases of COVID-19. HLA class I and class II types, where available, came from metadata supplied by the sample provider rather than from assay-based typing. Nearly every sample came with metadata listing a de-identified subject ID, COVID-19 status, age in years and sex. The material from the prospective study consisted of cDNA or gDNA derived from T cells, B-cell-depleted T cells, or PBMCs. The dataset comprised deeply sampled blood TCRbeta repertoires from subjects exposed to, actively infected with, or recovered from COVID-19. Samples came from the ongoing ImmuneRACE study (first 160 participants) plus 1,254 subjects from 6 global collaborators. A freely available public database, intended as a resource for researchers studying the immune response to SARS-CoV-2, is where the repertoires were released.

The germline V gene provides CDR1 MRHNA and CDR2 SNTAGT. Trimming takes 4 bases from V and 3 bases from J, and the germline ends sit 10 bases apart. The CDR3 runs 13 amino acids, cysteine and phenylalanine included. Just the 39-base CDR3 DNA is kept, in frame starting at base 1. TCRbeta CDR3 regions were amplified from genomic DNA using the immunoSEQ Assay, a bias-controlled multiplex PCR. In the source study's methods: Within the assay, amplification of reference gene primers was used to estimate how many nucleated cells each sample contained. To quantify the absolute abundance of each unique TCRbeta CDR3 rearrangement, sequence reads were collapsed and filtered. For each sample, productive Simpson clonality was calculated by taking the square root of Simpson's diversity index across productive rearrangements. The immuneACCESS repertoire file appears here via TCRdb, limited to in-frame rearrangements. These files lack a portion of the clones; in checked studies, under half of the deficit traces to unresolved V genes, and the cause of the others is not known. V and J calls and clone size are those listed in that table; D and trimming were worked out from the DNA. This sample lists about 150,000 clones; approximately 90% were detected once. About 4.1% of the sample is taken by the ten largest.

Whole blood was collected in K2EDTA tubes by collaborating institutions according to the institutions' own protocols. For TCRbeta analysis, collaborators shipped samples as frozen whole blood, isolated PBMCs, or DNA extracted from either of those sample types. The investigation overall reported the following: How much clinical and demographic metadata was included differed by source and by participant, and the metadata was provided uncurated.

About this clone itself: Its target antigen remains unknown. No base quality information exists; no much larger clone differs at one position.

This sequence uses TRBV6-4 and TRBJ2-7; the D gene remains uncertain. This sequence was found in a woman aged 55 to 70 with active or convalescent COVID-19. Sequenced sample: peripheral blood. Here is the DNA: TGTGCCAGCAGTGTCGAGGCAGACTACGAGCAGTACTTC. Its coded protein is CASSVEADYEQYF.